This record covers a single TCR beta chain. The antigen is unknown. The same CDR3 can be traced to other DNA sequences in this sample. This CDR3 has 12 residues. V gave up 4 bases and J gave up 7 bases, with 11 bases separating them. CDR1 and CDR2 (germline): KGHSH, LQKENI. These data come from a study of shared clonotypes between healthy human individuals. Study in general: Used for every donor were three CD4 naive, three CD4 memory, two CD8 naive and one CD8 memory plate. Overall study results and limits: Clonotype sharing among donors, it was expected, would be affected by sequencing depth.

The donors were all Caucasian adults (living in Nashville, Tennessee). Deep-level running was used for the assay. The repertoire was sequenced with immunoSEQ multiplex PCR; TCRdb's copy has only in-frame clones and lacks some. The sample has some 2,000,000 clones, approximately 94% seen once. Sequencing used naive CD4+ T cells sorted from blood. Subset: CD45RA+ positively selected. This chain joins TRBV18 and TRBJ2-7, with D tentatively TRBD2 (5 bases). The source is a man between 18 and 35 years old in good health. The CDR3 DNA reads TGTGCCAGCTCACGATCAGGCGGGGAGCAGTACTTC. Translating gives CASSRSGGEQYF.